The 8 T cell receptor beta chains listed next were all sequenced from one sample in a study of blood T cell repertoires in COVID-19 (dated by TCRdb to the early 2020s). Receptor amplification or capture employed the immunoSEQ multiplex PCR assay. TCRdb's version of the immuneACCESS table is confined to in-frame rearrangements and falls short of the full clone set. An unresolved V gene accounts for under half of the shortfall where checked; the remainder is of unknown origin. The sample has about 130,000 clones on record, 79% of them singletons. Jointly, the top ten make up around 5% of the sample. The sequenced sample consisted of peripheral blood. The receptors derive from a woman between 65 and 79 years old with COVID-19, enrolled during active disease.

The V and J genes are TRBV19 and TRBJ1-1, with 7 nucleotides matching TRBD1. The V gene's germline CDR1 is LNHDA and CDR2 SQIVND (reference sequence). The CDR3 extends over 16 amino acids. V was clipped by 6 bases and J by 1 base; unmatched bases: 11. CDR3 sequence reads: CASRSYTGDRNTEAFF. CDR3 coding DNA: TGTGCCAGTAGATCATACACCGGGGACAGGAACACTGAAGCTTTCTTT.

This clone was recorded at least ten times. This chain connects TRBV3-1 (or the pseudogene TRBV3-2) to TRBJ2-1, with 8 bases identical to TRBD1. Trimming took 10 bases from V and 9 from J; bases not matched to a gene: 14. This CDR3 region has 14 residues. Germline assignment: CDR1 LGHDT and CDR2 YNNKEL (reference sequence). The CDR3 region has the DNA TGTGCCACAGGCCGGACAGGGATGGGTGGTGAGCAGTTCTTC. This sequence encodes CATGRTGMGGEQFF.

The chain recombines TRBV19 with TRBJ2-5, with D tentatively TRBD1 (5 bases). Trimming removed 9 bases at V and 2 bases at J, with 19 bases between. The CDR3 spans 15 residues. Germline V lookup: CDR1 LNHDA, CDR2 SQIVND (reference sequence). As DNA, the CDR3 is TGTGCCAGACCCTCCGACAGAAAAATACAAGAGACCCAGTACTTC. This codes for CARPSDRKIQETQYF.

The chain joins TRBV21-1 to TRBJ1-4. TRBV21-1 represents a pseudogene. There are 16 residues in the CDR3. CDR3 nucleotides: TGTGCCAGCAGCAAAGCGCTTTTGTACTGGAGAGAAAAACTGTTTTTT. As protein: CASSKALLYWREKLFF.

This chain uses TRBV6-1 with TRBJ1-5, with D possibly matching TRBD1 (5 bases). Looked up from germline, CDR1 is MNHNS and CDR2 is SASEGT. V was trimmed by 0 bases and J by 5 bases, leaving 11 bases between them. The CDR3 extends over 15 amino acids. The CDR3 here is CASSEARGGDQPQHF. The CDR3 coding sequence is TGTGCCAGCAGTGAAGCGCGGGGGGGGGATCAGCCCCAGCATTTT.

This clone was seen once. The J gene is TRBJ2-2, the V gene TRBV18; D is possibly TRBD2 (5 bases). Germline lookup yields CDR1 KGHSH and CDR2 LQKENI. Trimming pared 1 base from V and 2 bases from J, leaving 11 bases between. CDR3 length equals 16 residues. The CDR3 bases are TGTGCCAGCTCACCACGGGGAGCGGCAAACACCGGGGAGCTGTTTTTT. This codes for CASSPRGAANTGELFF.

Comments on this clone: Other nucleotide sequences from this sample produce the same CDR3. The chain links TRBV3-1 (or the pseudogene TRBV3-2) to TRBJ2-1, with unresolved D. V lost 11 bases and J 0 bases, leaving 5 bases between the germline ends. The CDR3 totals 11 residues. In germline, CDR1 is LGHDT, CDR2 YNNKEL (reference sequence). The CDR3 protein is CASSSYNEQFF. CDR3 DNA sequence: TGTGCCTCCAGCTCCTACAATGAGCAGTTCTTC.

The chain links TRBV28 to TRBJ1-1; TRBD1 matches 9 bases. The CDR3 contains 16 residues. V shed 3 bases and J 1 base; nucleotides not matched to a gene: 6. Germline V gene sequence: CDR1 MDHEN, CDR2 SYDVKM. In DNA form, the CDR3 reads TGTGCCAGCAGTTTCCGGACAGGGGTACGGAACACTGAAGCTTTCTTT. It specifies CASSFRTGVRNTEAFF.